Following are 30 T cell receptor beta chains from one sample sequenced in a study of T cells after posttransplantation cyclophosphamide. Busulfan-fludarabine conditioning, marrow transplant, and cyclophosphamide on days +3 and +4 were administered. TCRdb's table, derived via immunoSEQ multiplex PCR, lists solely in-frame clones and lacks some. The table has approximately 19,000 clones, around 90% seen once; the top ten hold 6% to 8.5%. The sequenced sample was PBMCs, obtained after allogeneic stem cell transplant with posttransplant cyclophosphamide. Receptor source: a female patient aged 40 to 55 who received an allogeneic stem cell transplant from a related donor, was CMV-positive, and had no GVHD. Some T cells may originate from the graft donor.

Of note for this clone: One junction end disagrees with the germline gene, perhaps due to a read error. J is TRBJ2-7 and V is TRBV7-7; tentatively, D is TRBD1 or TRBD2 (5 bases each). CDR1 SSHAT and CDR2 FNYEAQ come from the germline V gene (reference sequence). The CDR3 loop spans 15 amino acids. CDR3 nucleotides: TGTGCTAGCAGCTTAGCGCCCGACAGTTCCTACGAGCAGTACTTC. Translating gives CASSLAPDSSYEQYF. Based on the CDR3 plus reference TRBV7-7 and TRBJ2-7, the full variable domain is GAGVSQSPRYKVTKRGQDVTLRCDPISSHATLYWYQQALGQGPEFLTYFNYEAQPDKSGLPSDRFSAERPEGSISTLTIQRTEQRDSAMYRCASSLAPDSSYEQYFGPGTRLTVT.

The CDR3 reads CASSPTGLAAKYNEQFF. CDR3 nucleotides: TGTGCCAGCAGTCCTACCGGACTAGCAGCGAAGTACAATGAGCAGTTCTTC. The chain uses TRBV28 and TRBJ2-1; 8 bases are a match to TRBD2. Trimming took 5 bases from V and 4 from J; bases not matched to a gene: 13. Germline V CDR1 and CDR2: MDHEN, SYDVKM. The CDR3 is 17 residues long.

The chain joins TRBV6-1 to TRBJ2-5; 10 nucleotides match TRBD1. Germline V gene data show CDR1 as MNHNS and CDR2 as SASEGT. The V and J ends lost 1 base and 4 bases, in that order; junction bases with no gene match: 12. The CDR3 consists of 18 residues. CDR3 DNA sequence: TGTGCCAGCAGTGAAGTAGGGACAGGGGTGGCAACTCGAGAGACCCAGTACTTC. Translating gives CASSEVGTGVATRETQYF.

The V gene is TRBV29-1, the J gene TRBJ1-3; D uncertain. The CDR3 is made up of 11 amino acids. V was cut by 6 bases and J by 4 bases, with 7 bases left in between. Germline CDR1 SQVTM, CDR2 ANQGSEA. This CDR3 reads CSVIEGNTIYF. The CDR3 coding sequence is TGCAGCGTAATCGAGGGAAACACCATATATTTT.

This chain links TRBV6-1 with TRBJ2-7, with D perhaps matching TRBD1 (6 bases). Germline V gene lookup returns CDR1 MNHNS and CDR2 SASEGT. The V and J ends lost 4 bases and 7 bases respectively, with 20 bases between them. The CDR3 consists of 15 residues. In DNA form, the CDR3 reads TGTGCCAGCAGTGTCTTAAGGGACACCTCGGGGGAGCAGTACTTC. As protein: CASSVLRDTSGEQYF.

The chain combines TRBV6-5 with TRBJ2-7; TRBD1 matches 9 bases. There are 16 residues in the CDR3. Germline trimming cut 0 bases from V and 7 bases from J; bases unmatched to any gene: 10. Germline assignment: CDR1 MNHEY and CDR2 SVGAGI. The CDR3 nucleotides read TGTGCCAGCAGTTACTCTCGGACAGGGGACACTTGGGAGCAGTACTTC. Its protein product is CASSYSRTGDTWEQYF.

V usage is TRBV20-1 and J usage is TRBJ1-1, with D hard to call. The CDR3 consists of 11 residues. V was trimmed by 4 bases and J by 1 base, leaving 4 bases between them. The germline V gene encodes CDR1 DFQATT and CDR2 SNEGSKA (reference sequence). CDR3 bases: TGCAGTGCTACAGGGAACACTGAAGCTTTCTTT. It yields the protein CSATGNTEAFF.

Written as DNA, the CDR3 is TGTGCCAGCAGTTTAATCGGCAGGGCCCGGAACACTGAAGCTTTCTTT. Residues: CASSLIGRARNTEAFF. V is TRBV7-9 and J is TRBJ1-1, with a weak D call TRBD1 (5 bases). Trimming cost V 6 bases and J 1 base, with 18 bases left between them. Germline V gene sequence: CDR1 SEHNR, CDR2 FQNEAQ (reference sequence). This CDR3 has 16 residues.

The chain recombines TRBV2 with TRBJ2-5; D is perhaps TRBD2 (5 bases). This CDR3 region has 15 residues. V gave up 5 bases and J gave up 1 base, with 14 bases separating them. Germline V gives CDR1 SNHLY, CDR2 FYNNEI. CDR3 sequence: CASSSLRASQETQYF. DNA of the CDR3: TGTGCCAGCAGTAGTTTGAGGGCTAGCCAAGAGACCCAGTACTTC.

The count of this clone is one. The chain has TRBV2 and TRBJ1-5; no clear D. Germline V lookup: CDR1 SNHLY, CDR2 FYNNEI. V dropped 2 bases and J dropped 1 base, with 9 bases sitting between them. This CDR3 has 15 amino acids. Written as DNA, the CDR3 is TGTGCCAGCAGTGAACTCGGGGAAAGCAATCAGCCCCAGCATTTT. Translating gives CASSELGESNQPQHF.

This chain joins TRBV5-5 and TRBJ2-2; D possibly corresponds to TRBD2 (5 bases). V gave up 2 bases and J gave up 8 bases, with 13 bases separating them. The CDR3 sequence is 14 residues long. CDR1 and CDR2 from the germline V gene are SGHKS and YYEKEE (reference sequence). As DNA, the CDR3 is TGTGCCAGCAGCTTTGGGAGCCCGGTAGGGGAGCTGTTTTTT. Amino acid sequence: CASSFGSPVGELFF. Full variable domain (missing parts from reference TRBV5-5 and TRBJ2-2): DAGVTQSPTHLIKTRGQQVTLRCSPISGHKSVSWYQQVLGQGPQFIFQYYEKEERGRGNFPDRFSARQFPNYSSELNVNALLLGDSALYLCASSFGSPVGELFFGEGSRLTVL.

This rearrangement joins TRBV28 to TRBJ1-5, with 7 bases identical to TRBD1. The V segment lost 4 bases and the J segment 2 bases; nucleotides outside the gene matches: 5. CDR1 is MDHEN and CDR2 is SYDVKM in the germline V gene. This CDR3 has 15 amino acids. This CDR3 reads CASSSPDRGNQPQHF. The CDR3 nucleotides read TGTGCCAGCAGTTCCCCCGACAGGGGCAATCAGCCCCAGCATTTT.

The J gene is TRBJ1-2, the V gene TRBV9, with D possibly TRBD1 on 5 matching bases. The CDR3 sequence is 14 residues long. V was pared by 0 bases and J by 7 bases, with 13 bases between. Germline loops: CDR1 SGDLS, CDR2 YYNGEE. The CDR3 DNA reads TGTGCCAGCAGCGTAGGAACCCAGGGAGGTGGCTACACCTTC. It yields the protein CASSVGTQGGGYTF.

The chain links TRBV6-1 to TRBJ2-7; 9 positions match TRBD2. V lost 8 bases, J lost 4 bases, and 9 bases stayed unmatched. This CDR3 comprises 14 residues. Per germline, CDR1 MNHNS and CDR2 SASEGT. As DNA, the CDR3 is TGTGCCAGCCGGCTAGCGGGATCCCATTACGAGCAGTACTTC. This codes for CASRLAGSHYEQYF.

The gene calls are TRBV4-3 and TRBJ2-7; D possibly corresponds to TRBD2 (6 bases). Germline CDR1 and CDR2: LGHNA and YSLEER. The V and J ends lost 4 bases and 3 bases respectively, with 22 bases between them. The CDR3 has 17 amino acids. CDR3 in DNA: TGCGCCAGCAGCCGTCGGAGGGGTCCAGATTACAGCTACGAGCAGTACTTC. This gives the protein CASSRRRGPDYSYEQYF.

This sequence joins TRBV7-8 and TRBJ2-1; the D gene is possibly TRBD2 (6 bases). The CDR3 length is 14 residues. The V end lost 5 bases, the J end lost 10 bases, and 18 bases lay between the germline ends. Germline CDR1 is SGHVS and CDR2 is FQNEAQ. This chain's CDR3 is CASSPRRVAGEQFF. The DNA for the CDR3 is TGTGCCAGCAGCCCCCGGAGGGTAGCTGGGGAGCAGTTCTTC.

The chain recombines TRBV15 with TRBJ1-5, with 7 nucleotides matching TRBD1. This CDR3 comprises 17 residues. Germline CDR1 is LNHNV and CDR2 is YYDKDF (reference sequence). V lost 1 base to trimming and J lost 1 base; unmatched junction nucleotides: 7. The CDR3 reads CATSRGGVGQSNQPQHF. CDR3 DNA sequence: TGTGCCACCAGCAGAGGTGGAGTGGGACAGAGCAATCAGCCCCAGCATTTT.

V usage is TRBV7-3 and J usage is TRBJ2-3, with TRBD1 identical over 9 bases. Germline assignment: CDR1 SGHTA and CDR2 FQGTGA. CDR3 size: 16 residues. V lost 5 bases to trimming and J lost 9 bases; unmatched junction nucleotides: 15. CDR3 bases: TGTGCCAGCAGCGCCCAGGACAGGGGCGCTGGAGCGACGCAGTATTTT. Its protein is CASSAQDRGAGATQYF.

V gene TRBV6-5 combines with J gene TRBJ1-2, with 9 bases lining up with TRBD1. This CDR3 has 13 amino acids. Germline CDR1 and CDR2: MNHEY and SVGAGI. J was trimmed by 8 bases and V by 3 bases; bases with no gene match: 4. CDR3 region: CASSYPDRGGYTF. The CDR3 region has the DNA TGTGCCAGCAGTTATCCGGACAGGGGCGGCTACACCTTC.

This clone was observed once. V usage is TRBV7-3 and J usage is TRBJ2-1; 7 bases are a match to TRBD2. Per germline, CDR1 SGHTA and CDR2 FQGTGA. The length of the CDR3 is 15 residues. V trimming: 0 bases; J trimming: 4 bases; junction bases outside the gene matches: 3. The CDR3 DNA reads as TGTGCCAGCAGCTTAACGCGGGAGTCTTACAATGAGCAGTTCTTC. As protein: CASSLTRESYNEQFF.

This clone was observed a single time. The chain combines TRBV5-1 with TRBJ2-5; 10 nucleotides match TRBD1. Per germline, CDR1 SGHRS and CDR2 YFSETQ. The CDR3 has 14 residues. Unmatched junction bases numbered 9, after V lost 6 bases and J lost 7 bases. The CDR3 reads CASTAGQGVGTQYF. The DNA of the CDR3 is TGCGCCAGCACCGCTGGACAGGGGGTTGGGACCCAGTACTTC.

The chain carries TRBV28 and TRBJ2-7; D possibly corresponds to TRBD1 (6 bases). The germline V and J ends were trimmed by 7 bases and 5 bases, with 15 bases remaining between them. The CDR3 extends over 13 amino acids. Germline-derived CDR1 and CDR2 are MDHEN and SYDVKM. DNA for the CDR3: TGTGCCAGCACTACAACAGGGTACCACGAGCAGTACTTC. As protein: CASTTTGYHEQYF.

The rearrangement joins TRBV7-2 to TRBJ2-7; D might be TRBD2 (5 bases). V dropped 1 base and J dropped 5 bases, with 12 bases sitting between them. The length of the CDR3 is 14 residues. CDR1 SGHTA and CDR2 FQGNSA come from the germline V gene. The CDR3 region is CASSLDGVRNEQYF. The DNA for the CDR3 is TGTGCCAGCAGCTTAGACGGGGTAAGGAACGAGCAGTACTTC.

The chain recombines TRBV5-4 with TRBJ2-4, with 8 bases identical to TRBD2. The CDR3 spans 15 residues. The V gene's germline CDR1 is SGHNT and CDR2 YYREEE (reference sequence). The ends lost 1 base at V and 9 bases at J; junction bases unmatched: 9. CDR3: CASSLKLAEGSIQYF. The CDR3 coding sequence is TGTGCCAGCAGCTTGAAACTAGCGGAGGGAAGCATTCAGTACTTC.

The chain recombines TRBV6-1 with TRBJ1-3; D is perhaps TRBD1 (5 bases). With 4 bases removed from V and 2 bases from J, the gap between germline ends came to 15 bases. In germline, CDR1 is MNHNS, CDR2 SASEGT. This CDR3 spans 16 amino acids. DNA of the CDR3: TGTGCCAGCAGTGCCACCTCAGGGATTACTGGAAACACCATATATTTT. Protein sequence: CASSATSGITGNTIYF.

This clone was seen a handful of times. The V call is TRBV7-3, the J call TRBJ2-1; 7 bases are a match to TRBD2. CDR1 is SGHTA, CDR2 FQGTGA, per germline. V lost 5 bases and J lost 0; bases outside the gene matches: 7. The CDR3 sequence is 16 residues long. This CDR3 is CASSPRGGSSYNEQFF. The CDR3 DNA is TGTGCCAGCAGCCCAAGGGGCGGGAGCTCCTACAATGAGCAGTTCTTC.

The CDR3 here is CASSPPWTSGIYEQYF. DNA for the CDR3: TGTGCCAGCAGCCCACCGTGGACTAGCGGGATTTACGAGCAGTACTTC. The rearrangement uses TRBV7-9 and TRBJ2-7; TRBD2 agrees at 12 bases. The CDR3 consists of 16 residues. Per the germline V gene, CDR1 is SEHNR and CDR2 is FQNEAQ (reference sequence). V trimming: 5 bases; J trimming: 4 bases; junction bases outside the gene matches: 9. Filled out from reference TRBV7-9 and TRBJ2-7, the complete variable domain reads DTGVSQNPRHKITKRGQNVTFRCDPISEHNRLYWYRQTLGQGPEFLTYFQNEAQLEKSRLLSDRFSAERPKGSFSTLEIQRTEQGDSAMYLCASSPPWTSGIYEQYFGPGTRLTVT.

The chain links TRBV29-1 to TRBJ2-4; a weak D match, TRBD1 (6 bases). Per germline, CDR1 SQVTM and CDR2 ANQGSEA. The length of the CDR3 is 14 residues. With 8 bases removed from V and 0 bases from J, the gap between germline ends came to 14 bases. CDR3 residues: CSCITGIAKNIQYF. In DNA form, the CDR3 reads TGCAGCTGCATTACAGGGATAGCCAAAAACATTCAGTACTTC. The full variable domain, with the rest looked up from reference TRBV29-1 and TRBJ2-4, is SAVISQKPSRDICQRGTSLTIQCQVDSQVTMMFWYRQQPGQSLTLIATANQGSEATYESGFVIDKFPISRPNLTFSTLTVSNMSPEDSSIYLCSCITGIAKNIQYFGAGTRLSVL.

The chain uses TRBV4-3 and TRBJ2-3, with 11 bases fitting TRBD2. V lost 1 base, J lost 4 bases, and 1 base stayed unmatched. Germline V gene sequence: CDR1 LGHNA, CDR2 YSLEER. The CDR3 length is 15 residues. The CDR3 reads CASSQGLAGPDTQYF. The CDR3 bases are TGCGCCAGCAGCCAAGGACTAGCGGGACCAGATACGCAGTATTTT.

This chain connects TRBV27 to TRBJ1-1; no clear D gene. Between the trimmed V and J ends, which lost 1 base and 1 base, there was a span of 10 bases. CDR1 and CDR2 (germline): MNHEY, SMNVEV (reference sequence). The CDR3 totals 15 residues. As DNA, the CDR3 is TGTGCCAGCAGTTTATACTCTCCGGGGAACACTGAAGCTTTCTTT. Protein: CASSLYSPGNTEAFF.